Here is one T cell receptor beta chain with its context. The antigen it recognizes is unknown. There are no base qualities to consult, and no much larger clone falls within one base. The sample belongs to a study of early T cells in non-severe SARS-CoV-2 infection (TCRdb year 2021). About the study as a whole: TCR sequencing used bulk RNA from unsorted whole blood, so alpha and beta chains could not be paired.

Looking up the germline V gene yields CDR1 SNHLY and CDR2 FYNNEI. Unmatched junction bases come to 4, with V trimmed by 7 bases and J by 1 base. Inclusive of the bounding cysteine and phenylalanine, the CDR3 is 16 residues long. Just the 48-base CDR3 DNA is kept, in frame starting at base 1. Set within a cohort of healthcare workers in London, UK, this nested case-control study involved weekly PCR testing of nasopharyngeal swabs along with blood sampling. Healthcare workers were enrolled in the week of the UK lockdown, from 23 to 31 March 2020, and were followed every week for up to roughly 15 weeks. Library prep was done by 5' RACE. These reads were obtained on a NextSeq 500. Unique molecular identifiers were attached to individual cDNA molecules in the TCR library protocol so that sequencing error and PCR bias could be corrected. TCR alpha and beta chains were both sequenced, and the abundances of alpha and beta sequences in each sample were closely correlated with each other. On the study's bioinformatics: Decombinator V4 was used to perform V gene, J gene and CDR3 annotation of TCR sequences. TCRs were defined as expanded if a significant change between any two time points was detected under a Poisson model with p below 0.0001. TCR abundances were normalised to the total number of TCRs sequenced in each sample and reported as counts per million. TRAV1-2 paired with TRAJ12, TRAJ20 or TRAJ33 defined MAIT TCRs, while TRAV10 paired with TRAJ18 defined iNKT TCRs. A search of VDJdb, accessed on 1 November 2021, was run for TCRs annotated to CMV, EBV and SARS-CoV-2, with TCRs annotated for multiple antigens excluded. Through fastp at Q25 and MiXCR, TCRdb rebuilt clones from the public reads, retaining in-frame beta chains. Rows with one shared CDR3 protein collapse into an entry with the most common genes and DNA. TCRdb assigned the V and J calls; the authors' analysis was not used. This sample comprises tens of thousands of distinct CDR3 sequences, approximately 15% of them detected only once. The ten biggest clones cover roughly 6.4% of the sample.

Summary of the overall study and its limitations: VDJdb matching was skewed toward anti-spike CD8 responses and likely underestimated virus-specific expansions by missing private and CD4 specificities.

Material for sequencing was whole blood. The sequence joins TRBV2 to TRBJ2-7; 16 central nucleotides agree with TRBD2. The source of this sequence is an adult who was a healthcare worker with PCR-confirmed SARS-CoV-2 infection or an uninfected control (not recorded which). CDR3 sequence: CASNPGLAGGSYEQYF. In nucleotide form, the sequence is TGTGCCAGCAACCCGGGACTAGCGGGAGGGTCCTACGAGCAGTACTTC.